This T cell receptor beta chain derives from a study of blood T cell repertoires in COVID-19. Study-level background: Specimens from acute and convalescent COVID-19 originated in the United States, Italy and Spain.

Profiled with immunoSEQ multiplex PCR; TCRdb holds only in-frame clones, not every one. The sample includes fewer than 300,000 clones, under 85% of them seen just once. Germline V CDR1 and CDR2: SGDLS, YYNGEE. The CDR3 spans 15 residues. Trimming pared 3 bases from V and 3 bases from J, leaving 12 bases between. Specimen: peripheral blood. The source is a human donor with COVID-19, enrolled during active disease. The donor label of this sample is uncertain. The rearrangement joins TRBV9 to TRBJ1-4; D possibly corresponds to TRBD1 (5 bases). The CDR3: CASSELQGPNEKLFF. In DNA, the CDR3 is TGTGCCAGCAGCGAACTCCAGGGTCCTAATGAAAAACTGTTTTTT.